This TCR beta chain originates from a study of CXCR3-negative and CXCR3-positive naive CD8 T cells. Study results and limitations: Memory CD8+ T cell repertoires were far less diverse than both naive subsets. Naive cells with CXCR3 showed TRB CDR3s that were more hydrophobic than those in CXCR3-negative naive cells. TRBV-TRBJ usage matched between naive CXCR3-negative and CXCR3-positive cells but not between memory cells.

On this clonotype itself: Its antigen remains unidentified.

CDR1 is MNHEY, CDR2 SMNVEV, per germline (reference sequence). The CDR3 extends over 16 amino acids. TRB cDNA libraries were made by UMI-labeled 5' RACE. No DNA is given; TCRdb re-called the 5' RACE reads and lists each CDR3 protein once. Here the sample table reports tens of thousands of distinct CDR3 sequences. The origin of this receptor is a human donor in good health. Some clones in this sample may be carry-over from other donors' samples. This chain connects TRBV27 to TRBJ2-1. Source material: naive CXCR3+ CD8+ T cells from blood. As for subset: CD45RO-CCR7+CD27+CD95- naive CD8+ T cells expressing CXCR3 (TNR3+). This chain's CDR3 is CASSSQSFAVDNEQFF.